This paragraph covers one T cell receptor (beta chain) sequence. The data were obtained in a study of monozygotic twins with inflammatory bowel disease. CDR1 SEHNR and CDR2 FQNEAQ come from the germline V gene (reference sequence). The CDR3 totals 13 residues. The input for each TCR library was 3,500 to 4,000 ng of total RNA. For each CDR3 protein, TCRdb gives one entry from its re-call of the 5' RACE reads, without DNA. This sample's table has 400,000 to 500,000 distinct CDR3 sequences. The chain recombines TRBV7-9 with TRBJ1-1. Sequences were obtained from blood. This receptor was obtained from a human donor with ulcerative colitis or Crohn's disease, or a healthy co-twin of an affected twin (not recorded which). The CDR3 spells CASGSYVSPEAFF. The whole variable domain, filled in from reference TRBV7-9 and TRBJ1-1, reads DTGVSQNPRHKITKRGQNVTFRCDPISEHNRLYWYRQTLGQGPEFLTYFQNEAQLEKSRLLSDRFSAERPKGSFSTLEIQRTEQGDSAMYLCASGSYVSPEAFFGQGTRLTVV.